A selection of T cell receptor beta chains follows, all from one sample in a study of blood T cell repertoires in COVID-19. Generated by immunoSEQ multiplex PCR, the TCRdb table keeps only in-frame clones and is missing some. The data contain 250,000 or so clones, approximately 80% of them seen just once; the ten biggest clones take up around 5%. Input material: peripheral blood. Receptors were obtained from an older woman with acute or convalescent COVID-19. Both conserved end residues are part of each CDR3. A D gene is named only where the DNA matches it firmly. Not every row has a clone size; where given, it reads once, few, many or a size class.

j_gene | abundance | v_gene | d_gene | CDR3nt | CDR3aa
TRBJ2-7 | . | TRBV5-1 | TRBD1 | TGCGCCAGCAGCTCGAGGACCCCGGACAGGGGGATTTACGAGCAGTACTTC | CASSSRTPDRGIYEQYF
TRBJ1-1 | . | TRBV11-2 | . | TGTGCCAGCAGCCCCCGGCTAGGTGAAAGGGGGGAGGGTGAAGCTTTCTTT | CASSPRLGERGEGEAFF
TRBJ1-5 | . | TRBV7-2 | . | TGTGCCAGCAGCTTAGGTGGCGGCCTCAAGCCCCAGCATTTT | CASSLGGGLKPQHF
TRBJ1-5 | . | TRBV6-2/TRBV6-3 | . | TGTGCCAGCAGTTACCCAGGTAGCAATCAGCCCCAGCATTTT | CASSYPGSNQPQHF
TRBJ2-7 | . | TRBV7-6 | TRBD1 | TGTGCCAGCCAAACCGGGACAGGGGGTTACGAGCAGTACTTC | CASQTGTGGYEQYF
TRBJ1-2 | . | TRBV19 | TRBD1 | TGTGCCAGTAGCTTCGACAGGGCCCCCTATGGCTACACCTTC | CASSFDRAPYGYTF
TRBJ1-2 | few | TRBV18 | . | TGTGCCAGCTCACCCTCAACAGAAACTAACTATGGCTACACCTTC | CASSPSTETNYGYTF
TRBJ1-1 | . | TRBV4-1 | . | TGCGCCAGCAGCCAAGATCGGAGGGGAGTGAACACTGAAGCTTTCTTT | CASSQDRRGVNTEAFF
TRBJ2-1 | . | TRBV3-1/TRBV3-2 | . | TGTGCCAGCAGCCAAGGAGGGTTCAGTGAGCAGTTCTTC | CASSQGGFSEQFF
TRBJ1-2 | . | TRBV6-2/TRBV6-3 | TRBD1 | TGTGCCAGCAGTTACGTTAGACAGGGCTTC | CASSYVRQGF
TRBJ1-1 | . | TRBV12-3/TRBV12-4 | . | TGTGCCAGCAGTTTGAGCACGAACACTGAAGCTTTCTTT | CASSLSTNTEAFF
TRBJ1-2 | . | TRBV4-2 | . | TGTGCCAGCAGCCAAGATTTAGAGGGTGTCTATGGCTACACCTTC | CASSQDLEGVYGYTF
TRBJ2-3 | . | TRBV2 | . | TGTGCCAGCACTAGTACAGGGAGAAGCACAGATACGCAGTATTTT | CASTSTGRSTDTQYF
TRBJ1-5 | once | TRBV18 | . | TGTGCCAGCTCACCACAACAGGGCGGCAATCAGCCCCAGCATTTT | CASSPQQGGNQPQHF
TRBJ2-3 | . | TRBV18 | TRBD2 | TGTGCCAGCTCACCAATGCTAGCGGGGGGCATCAGCACAGATACGCAGTATTTT | CASSPMLAGGISTDTQYF
TRBJ1-6 | . | TRBV7-2 | . | TGTGCCAGCAGCTTTTTCCGGTTAAATTCACCCCTCCACTTT | CASSFFRLNSPLHF
TRBJ1-5 | few | TRBV2 | TRBD1 | TGTGCCGCAGGTTGGGTCGACAGGGGGCAGCCCCAGCATTTT | CAAGWVDRGQPQHF
TRBJ1-6 | many | TRBV20-1 | . | TGCAGTGCTAGTTATCCTAATTCACCCCTCCACTTT | CSASYPNSPLHF
TRBJ1-1 | . | TRBV6-6 | TRBD1 | TGTGCCAGCAGTGATTACAGGGGTTGGAACACTGAAGCTTTCTTT | CASSDYRGWNTEAFF
TRBJ1-2 | . | TRBV7-9 | . | TGTGCCAGCAGCTTAGGACAGGAGGACTATGGCTACACCTTC | CASSLGQEDYGYTF
TRBJ2-2 | . | TRBV12-5 | TRBD1 | TGTGCTAGTGGTGACGGGACAGGGATTTCCCCCGGGGAGCTGTTTTTT | CASGDGTGISPGELFF
TRBJ1-6 | many | TRBV2 | TRBD1 | TGTGCCAGCAGGGGACAGGGAGGTTCACCCCTCCACTTT | CASRGQGGSPLHF
TRBJ2-7 | . | TRBV21-1 | . | TGTGCCAGCAGCCCCAGGGTACGCGACGAGCAGTACTTC | CASSPRVRDEQYF
TRBJ1-1 | once | TRBV19 | TRBD1 | TGTGCCAGTAGTCTTGGGACAGTTGGCAACACTGAAGCTTTCTTT | CASSLGTVGNTEAFF
TRBJ1-4 | . | TRBV6-6 | . | TGTGCCAGCAGCCCATCAGGGGTTTCAAAAGAAAAACTGTTTTTT | CASSPSGVSKEKLFF
TRBJ1-6 | . | TRBV4-2 | TRBD1 | TGTGCCAGCAGCCTGGACAGGGACAATTCACCCCTCCACTTT | CASSLDRDNSPLHF
TRBJ2-1 | . | TRBV4-2 | TRBD2 | TGTGCCAGCAGCCAAGGTAGTCCTAGCGGGGGGCCCGGCAATGAGCAGTTCTTC | CASSQGSPSGGPGNEQFF
TRBJ2-3 | . | TRBV7-2 | . | TGTGCCAGCAGCTTAGTCGCTAAAAAAGATACGCAGTATTTT | CASSLVAKKDTQYF
TRBJ2-3 | . | TRBV6-6 | TRBD1 | TGTGCCAGCAGTTCGGACAGGGGAGGGTCAGATACGCAGTATTTT | CASSSDRGGSDTQYF
TRBJ1-6 | . | TRBV4-3 | TRBD1 | TGCGCCAGCAGCCAAGGCTCTCGGACAGGGGGCAGGAATTCACCCCTCCACTTT | CASSQGSRTGGRNSPLHF
TRBJ1-1 | . | TRBV6-5 | TRBD1 | TGTGCCAGCAGCCGGACAGGGTCCACTGAAGCTTTCTTT | CASSRTGSTEAFF
TRBJ1-5 | . | TRBV6-2/TRBV6-3 | . | TGTGCCAGCAGGCCTAGGCCCCATCAGGGACTCAATCAGCCCCAGCATTTT | CASRPRPHQGLNQPQHF
TRBJ2-3 | . | TRBV6-1 | TRBD1 | TGTGCCAGCAGTGAAGGGGGACAGGAAATCGTGCAGTATTTT | CASSEGGQEIVQYF
TRBJ1-1 | . | TRBV7-9 | . | TGTGCCAGCAGCTTTCCCCGGGGGAGCACTGAAGCTTTCTTT | CASSFPRGSTEAFF
TRBJ2-2 | . | TRBV6-5 | TRBD1 | TGTGCCAGCAGCCCGGGACAGGTATACACCGGGGAGCTGTTTTTT | CASSPGQVYTGELFF
TRBJ1-3 | . | TRBV15 | . | TGTGCCACCAGCAGAGATCTCGGCTCTGGAAACACCATATATTTT | CATSRDLGSGNTIYF
TRBJ2-1 | . | TRBV4-3 | TRBD2 | TGCGCCAGCAGCCTCAGCGGGGGGGCCTACAATGAGCAGTTCTTC | CASSLSGGAYNEQFF
TRBJ2-2 | . | TRBV7-8 | TRBD2 | TGTGCCAGCGGGGGACTAGCGGACGCGAACACCGGGGAGCTGTTTTTT | CASGGLADANTGELFF
TRBJ1-3 | . | TRBV5-5 | . | TGTGCCAGCAGCTCCCAAGGGGGTTCTGGAAACACCATATATTTT | CASSSQGGSGNTIYF
TRBJ1-2 | . | TRBV5-1 | TRBD1 | TGCGCCAGCAGCTGGAGACAGGGCGTTAAGGGCTACACCTTC | CASSWRQGVKGYTF
TRBJ2-1 | few | TRBV28 | TRBD2 | TGTGCCAGCGGGACTAGTGGCCTTAAGCAGTTCTTC | CASGTSGLKQFF
TRBJ2-3 | . | TRBV2 | . | TGTGCCAGCAGGACAGGAGCCCTCACAGATACGCAGTATTTT | CASRTGALTDTQYF